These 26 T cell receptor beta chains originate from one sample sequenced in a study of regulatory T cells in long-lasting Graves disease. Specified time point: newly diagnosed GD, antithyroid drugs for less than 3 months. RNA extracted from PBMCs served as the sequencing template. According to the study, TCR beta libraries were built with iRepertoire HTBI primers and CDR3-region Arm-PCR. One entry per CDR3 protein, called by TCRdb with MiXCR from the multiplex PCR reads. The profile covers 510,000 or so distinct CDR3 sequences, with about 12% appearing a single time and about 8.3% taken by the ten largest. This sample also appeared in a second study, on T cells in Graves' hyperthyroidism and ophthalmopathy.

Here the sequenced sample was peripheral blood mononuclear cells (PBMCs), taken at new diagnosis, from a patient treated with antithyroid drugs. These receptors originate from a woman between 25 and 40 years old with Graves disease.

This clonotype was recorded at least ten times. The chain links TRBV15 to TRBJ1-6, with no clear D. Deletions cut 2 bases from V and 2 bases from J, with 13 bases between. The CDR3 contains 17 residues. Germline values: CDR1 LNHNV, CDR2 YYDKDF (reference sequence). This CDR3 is CATSRLSWNTYNSPLHF. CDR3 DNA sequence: TGTGCCACCAGCAGATTGTCCTGGAACACCTATAATTCACCCCTCCACTTT.

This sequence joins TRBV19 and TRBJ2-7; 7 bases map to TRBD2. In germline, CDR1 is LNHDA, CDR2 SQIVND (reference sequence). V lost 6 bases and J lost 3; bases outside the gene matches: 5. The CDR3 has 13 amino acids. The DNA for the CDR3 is TGTGCCAGTAGGATGACTAGCAGCTACGAGCAGTACTTC. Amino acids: CASRMTSSYEQYF.

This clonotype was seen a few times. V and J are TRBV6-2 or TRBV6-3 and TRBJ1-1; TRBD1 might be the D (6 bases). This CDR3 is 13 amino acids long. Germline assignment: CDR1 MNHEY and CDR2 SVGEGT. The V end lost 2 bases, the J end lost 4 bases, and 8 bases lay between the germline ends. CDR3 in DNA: TGTGCCAGCAGTTACCAAGGGGGCACTGAAGCTTTCTTT. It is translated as CASSYQGGTEAFF.

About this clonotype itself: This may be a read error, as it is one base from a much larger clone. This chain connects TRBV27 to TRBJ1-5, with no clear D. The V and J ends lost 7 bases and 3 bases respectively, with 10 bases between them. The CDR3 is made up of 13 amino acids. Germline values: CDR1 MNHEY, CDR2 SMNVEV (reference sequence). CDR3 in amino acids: CASNTFNNQPQHF. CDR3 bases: TGTGCCAGCAACACCTTTAACAATCAGCCCCAGCATTTT.

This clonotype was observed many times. DNA of the CDR3: TGTGCCAGCAGCTTATATAGACTAGCCCAGATCACAGACGAGCAGTTCTTC. This gives the protein CASSLYRLAQITDEQFF. This chain connects TRBV7-2 to TRBJ2-1; 7 nucleotides match TRBD2. CDR1 SGHTA and CDR2 FQGNSA come from the germline V gene. J was trimmed by 10 bases and V by 2 bases; bases with no gene match: 17. The CDR3 is 17 amino acids.

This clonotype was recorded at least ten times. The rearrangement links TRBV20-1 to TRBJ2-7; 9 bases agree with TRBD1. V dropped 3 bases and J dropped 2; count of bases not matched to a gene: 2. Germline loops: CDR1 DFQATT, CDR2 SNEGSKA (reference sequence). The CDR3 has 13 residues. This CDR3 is CSARRDRAYEQYF. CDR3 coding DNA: TGCAGTGCTAGGAGGGACAGGGCCTACGAGCAGTACTTC.

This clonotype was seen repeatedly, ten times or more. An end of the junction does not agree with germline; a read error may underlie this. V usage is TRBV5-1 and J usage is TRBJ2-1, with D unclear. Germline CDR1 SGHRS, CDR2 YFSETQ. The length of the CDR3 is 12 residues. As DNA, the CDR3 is TGTGCCAGCAGCCCTACGGTGAATGAGCAGTTCTTC. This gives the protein CASSPTVNEQFF.

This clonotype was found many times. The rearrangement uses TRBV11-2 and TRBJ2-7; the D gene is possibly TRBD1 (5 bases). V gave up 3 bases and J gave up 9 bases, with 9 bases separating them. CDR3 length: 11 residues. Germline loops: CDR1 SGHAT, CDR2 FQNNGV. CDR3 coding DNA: TGTGCCAGCAGCTTGCTGCAGGGGCAGTACTTC. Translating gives CASSLLQGQYF.

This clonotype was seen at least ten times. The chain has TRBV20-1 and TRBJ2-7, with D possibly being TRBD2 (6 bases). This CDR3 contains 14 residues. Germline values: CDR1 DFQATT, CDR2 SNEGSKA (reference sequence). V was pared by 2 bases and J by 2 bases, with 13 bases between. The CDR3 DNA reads TGCAGTGCTAGATGGAGGGACGGGACCTACGAGCAGTACTTC. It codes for CSARWRDGTYEQYF.

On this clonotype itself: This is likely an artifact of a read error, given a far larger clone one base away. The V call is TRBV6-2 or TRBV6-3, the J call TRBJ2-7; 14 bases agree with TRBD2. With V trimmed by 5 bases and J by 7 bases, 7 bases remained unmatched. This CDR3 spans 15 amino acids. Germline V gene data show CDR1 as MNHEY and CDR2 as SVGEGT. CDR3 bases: TGTGCCAGCAGTGGGACTAGCGGGGGCCTATTGGAGCAGTACTTC. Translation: CASSGTSGGLLEQYF.

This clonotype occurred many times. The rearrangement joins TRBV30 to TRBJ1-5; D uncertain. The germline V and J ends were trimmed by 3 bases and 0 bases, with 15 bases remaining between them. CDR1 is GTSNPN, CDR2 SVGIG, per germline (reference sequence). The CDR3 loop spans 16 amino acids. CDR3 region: CAWSLPGILSNQPQHF. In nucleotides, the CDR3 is TGTGCCTGGAGCCTCCCCGGGATCCTTAGCAATCAGCCCCAGCATTTT.

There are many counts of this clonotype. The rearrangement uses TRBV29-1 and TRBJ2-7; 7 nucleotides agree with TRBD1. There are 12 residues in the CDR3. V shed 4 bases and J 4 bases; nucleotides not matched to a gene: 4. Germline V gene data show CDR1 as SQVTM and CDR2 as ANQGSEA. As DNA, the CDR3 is TGCAGCGTTGGGGACAGCATTTACGAGCAGTACTTC. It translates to CSVGDSIYEQYF.

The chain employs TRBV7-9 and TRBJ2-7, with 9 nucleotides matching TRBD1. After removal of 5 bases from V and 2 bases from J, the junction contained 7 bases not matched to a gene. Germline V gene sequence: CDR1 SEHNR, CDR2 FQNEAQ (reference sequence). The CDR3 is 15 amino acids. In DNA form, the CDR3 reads TGTGCCAGCAGCAACGGACAGGGGATGACCTACGAGCAGTACTTC. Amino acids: CASSNGQGMTYEQYF.

Here the CDR3 reads CASSANGGDIYEQYF. In DNA, the CDR3 is TGTGCCAGCAGCGCCAACGGCGGGGATATCTACGAGCAGTACTTC. The chain uses TRBV9 and TRBJ2-7, with D tentatively TRBD2 (6 bases). Germline V gene sequence: CDR1 SGDLS, CDR2 YYNGEE. V lost 3 bases to trimming and J lost 3 bases, with 16 bases between them. The CDR3 length is 15 residues.

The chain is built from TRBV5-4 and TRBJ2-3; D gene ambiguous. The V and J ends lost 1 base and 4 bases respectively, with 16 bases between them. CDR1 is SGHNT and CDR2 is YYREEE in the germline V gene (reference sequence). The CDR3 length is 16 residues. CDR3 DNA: TGTGCCAGCAGCTTGAGATTTTCTCAGAAAGCAGATACGCAGTATTTT. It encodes CASSLRFSQKADTQYF. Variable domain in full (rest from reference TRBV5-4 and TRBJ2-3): ETGVTQSPTHLIKTRGQQVTLRCSSQSGHNTVSWYQQALGQGPQFIFQYYREEENGRGNFPPRFSGLQFPNYSSELNVNALELDDSALYLCASSLRFSQKADTQYFGPGTRLTVL.

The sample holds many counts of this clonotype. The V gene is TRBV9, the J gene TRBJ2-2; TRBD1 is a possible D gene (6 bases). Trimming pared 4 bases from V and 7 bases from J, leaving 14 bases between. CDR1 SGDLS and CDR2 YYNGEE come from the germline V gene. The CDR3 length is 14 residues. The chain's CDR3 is CASSTPGVGGELFF. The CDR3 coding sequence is TGTGCCAGCAGCACACCAGGGGTGGGCGGGGAGCTGTTTTTT.

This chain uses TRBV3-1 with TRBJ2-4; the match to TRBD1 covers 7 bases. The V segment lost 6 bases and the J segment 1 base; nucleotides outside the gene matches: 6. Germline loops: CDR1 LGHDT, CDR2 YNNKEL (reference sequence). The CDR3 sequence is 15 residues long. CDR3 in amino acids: CASSLQGVAKNIQYF. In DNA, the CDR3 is TGTGCCAGCAGTCTCCAGGGGGTGGCCAAAAACATTCAGTACTTC.

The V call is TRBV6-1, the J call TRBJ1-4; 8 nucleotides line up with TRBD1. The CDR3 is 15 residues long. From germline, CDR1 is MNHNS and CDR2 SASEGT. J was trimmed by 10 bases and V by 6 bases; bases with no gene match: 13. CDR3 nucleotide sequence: TGTGCCAGCAGGCAGCGGACAGGGATCGCGGGAAAACTGTTTTTT. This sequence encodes CASRQRTGIAGKLFF.

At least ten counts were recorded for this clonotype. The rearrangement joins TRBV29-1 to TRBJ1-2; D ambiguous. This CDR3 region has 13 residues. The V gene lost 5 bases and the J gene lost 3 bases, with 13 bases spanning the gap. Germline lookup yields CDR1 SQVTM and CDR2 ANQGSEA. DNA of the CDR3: TGCAGCGTTTTAGTACAACTTGACTATGGCTACACCTTC. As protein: CSVLVQLDYGYTF.

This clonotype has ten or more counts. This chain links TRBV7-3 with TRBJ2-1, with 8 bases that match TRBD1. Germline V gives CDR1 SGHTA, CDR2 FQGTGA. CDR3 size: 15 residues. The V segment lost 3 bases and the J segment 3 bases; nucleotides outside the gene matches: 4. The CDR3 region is CASSLGDRGYNEQFF. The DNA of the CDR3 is TGTGCCAGCAGCTTGGGAGACAGGGGCTACAATGAGCAGTTCTTC.

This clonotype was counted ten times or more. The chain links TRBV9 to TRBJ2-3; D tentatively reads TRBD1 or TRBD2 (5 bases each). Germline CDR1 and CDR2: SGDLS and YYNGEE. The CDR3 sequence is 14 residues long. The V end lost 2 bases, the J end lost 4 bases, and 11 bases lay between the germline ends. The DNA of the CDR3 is TGTGCCAGCAGCGTCGGGGACGTCCCAGATACGCAGTATTTT. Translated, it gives CASSVGDVPDTQYF.

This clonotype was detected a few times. CDR3 nucleotide sequence: TGTGCCACCAGTGACCCCAATACAGGGGATGAGGGAGAAAAACTGTTTTTT. It encodes CATSDPNTGDEGEKLFF. The chain links TRBV24-1 to TRBJ1-4; 7 bases are a match to TRBD1. This CDR3 has 17 amino acids. Losses at the gene ends were 4 bases for V and 8 bases for J; bases not matched to a gene: 15. The germline V gene encodes CDR1 KGHDR and CDR2 SFDVKD.

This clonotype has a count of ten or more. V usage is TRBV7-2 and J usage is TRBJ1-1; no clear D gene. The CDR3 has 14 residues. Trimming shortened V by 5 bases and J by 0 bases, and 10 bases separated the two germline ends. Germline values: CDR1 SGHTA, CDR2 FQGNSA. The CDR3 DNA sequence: TGTGCCAGCAGCCTTCCCCCGGTGAACACTGAAGCTTTCTTT. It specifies CASSLPPVNTEAFF.

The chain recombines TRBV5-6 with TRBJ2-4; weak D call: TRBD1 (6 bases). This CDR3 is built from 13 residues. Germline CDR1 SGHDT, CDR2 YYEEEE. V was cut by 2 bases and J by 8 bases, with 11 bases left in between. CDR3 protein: CASSLVQGDIQYF. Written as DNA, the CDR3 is TGTGCCAGCAGCTTAGTACAGGGAGACATTCAGTACTTC. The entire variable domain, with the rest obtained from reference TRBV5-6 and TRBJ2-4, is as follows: DAGVTQSPTHLIKTRGQQVTLRCSPKSGHDTVSWYQQALGQGPQFIFQYYEEEERQRGNFPDRFSGHQFPNYSSELNVNALLLGDSALYLCASSLVQGDIQYFGAGTRLSVL.

CDR3 nucleotide sequence: TGTGCCAGCAGCCTGGACAGACGAATCACAGATACGCAGTATTTT. Protein sequence: CASSLDRRITDTQYF. The rearrangement joins TRBV11-2 to TRBJ2-3; weak D call: TRBD1 (6 bases). The V gene lost 5 bases and the J gene lost 2 bases, with 14 bases spanning the gap. In germline, CDR1 is SGHAT, CDR2 FQNNGV. The CDR3 has 15 residues. The whole variable domain, remainder taken from reference TRBV11-2 and TRBJ2-3, is EAGVAQSPRYKIIEKRQSVAFWCNPISGHATLYWYQQILGQGPKLLIQFQNNGVVDDSQLPKDRFSAERLKGVDSTLKIQPAKLEDSAVYLCASSLDRRITDTQYFGPGTRLTVL.

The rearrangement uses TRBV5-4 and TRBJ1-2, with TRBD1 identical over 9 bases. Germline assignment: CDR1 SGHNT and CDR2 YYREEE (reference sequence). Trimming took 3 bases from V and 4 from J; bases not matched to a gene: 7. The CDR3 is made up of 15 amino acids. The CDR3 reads CASSSGTGTGYGYTF. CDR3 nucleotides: TGTGCCAGCAGCTCCGGGACAGGGACGGGCTATGGCTACACCTTC.